This TCR beta chain was recorded in a study of T cell responses to AZD1222 COVID-19 vaccine. Findings and caveats of the study: Repertoires were obtained only post-peak T cell response. At 160-218 and 743-854, vaccine-associated CD4 TCRs were dominant, and they spanned spike. The donor cohort was predominantly white British with a female majority, and clonal diversity may have been underestimated.

The data were produced by immunoSEQ multiplex PCR, yet TCRdb's version contains in-frame clones alone and is incomplete. The table lists some 130,000 clones, approximately 90% of them singletons. Germline values: CDR1 SQVTM, CDR2 ANQGSEA. The CDR3 is made up of 15 amino acids. V was cut by 6 bases and J by 6 bases, with 23 bases left in between. This clone was detected only a few times. Its cognate antigen is unknown. The V gene is TRBV29-1, the J gene TRBJ1-2; D is perhaps TRBD1 (5 bases). This clonotype was sampled from an adult who received the AZD1222 COVID-19 vaccine. Specimen: peripheral blood, collected 28 days after the second AZD1222 dose. CDR3 in amino acids: CSVLRRGRTHHGYTF. The CDR3, as DNA: TGCAGCGTACTTCGTCGGGGCAGGACCCATCATGGCTACACCTTC.